Below are 2 T cell receptor beta chains sequenced from a single sample in a study of blood T cell repertoires in COVID-19. This table comes from immunoSEQ multiplex PCR, and its TCRdb copy is limited to in-frame clones, with some not included. The sample consists of about 76,000 clones, more than 75% of them appearing once. The sample comprised peripheral blood. The origin of the receptors is a human donor in a cohort sampled during active COVID-19.

This clone was observed a handful of times. The chain uses TRBV6-2 or TRBV6-3 and TRBJ2-7; 13 bases match TRBD2. Germline V gene data show CDR1 as MNHEY and CDR2 as SVGEGT. The V gene end was trimmed by 6 bases and the J gene end by 4 bases; junction bases not matched to a gene: 6. The CDR3 is 15 amino acids. The CDR3 DNA sequence: TGTGCCAGCAGCGAAGGACTAGCGGGGGTATACGAGCAGTACTTC. This encodes CASSEGLAGVYEQYF.

This chain joins TRBV19 and TRBJ2-1; a weak D match, TRBD2 (6 bases). The CDR3 consists of 13 residues. The V and J ends lost 5 bases and 10 bases respectively, with 15 bases between them. Germline V gives CDR1 LNHDA, CDR2 SQIVND (reference sequence). The DNA for the CDR3 is TGTGCCAGTAGTTGGCTAGCGACGGGGGAGCAGTTCTTC. Its translation is CASSWLATGEQFF.